This is a list of T cell receptor beta chains from one sample in a study of blood T cells in healthy people across ages. TCRdb independently ran MiXCR on the 5' RACE reads; one entry per CDR3 protein. The sample carries 1,100,000 or so distinct CDR3 sequences, 35% to 50% recorded once. The sequenced sample consisted of blood. These TCRs come from a woman aged 60-75 years in good health. CDR3s include the opening cysteine and the closing phenylalanine or tryptophan. D genes are given only for firm matches. Rows may omit the clone size; those that give it use once, few, many or a size class.

clone size: NA; V gene: TRBV6-5; J gene: TRBJ2-7; D gene: TRBD2; CDR3 length: 13; CDR3 DNA: TGTGCCAGCAGTTACGGGGAGGGCTACAAGCAGTACTTC; CDR3 protein: CASSYGEGYKQYF
clone size: few; V gene: TRBV28; J gene: TRBJ2-3; D gene: NA; CDR3 length: 16; CDR3 DNA: TGTGCCAGCAGAACACCCGGGGCCGCTCGCACAGATACGCAGTATTTT; CDR3 protein: CASRTPGAARTDTQYF
clone size: NA; V gene: TRBV6-5; J gene: TRBJ2-6; D gene: TRBD1; CDR3 length: 17; CDR3 DNA: TGTGCCAGCAGTTATGGGACAGGGTCAGGTGGGGCCAACGTCCTGACTTTC; CDR3 protein: CASSYGTGSGGANVLTF
clone size: NA; V gene: TRBV25-1; J gene: TRBJ1-4; D gene: NA; CDR3 length: 13; CDR3 DNA: TGTGCCATGCCGGGACACCCTAATGAAAAACTGTTTTTT; CDR3 protein: CAMPGHPNEKLFF
clone size: NA; V gene: TRBV28; J gene: TRBJ2-7; D gene: TRBD2; CDR3 length: 15; CDR3 DNA: TGTGCCAGCAGAGGGGCTAGCGGGAGATATTACGAGCAGTACTTC; CDR3 protein: CASRGASGRYYEQYF
clone size: few; V gene: TRBV15; J gene: TRBJ1-6; D gene: NA; CDR3 length: 15; CDR3 DNA: TGTGCCACCAGCAGACCGACAGGAGCGGAGTCACCCCTCCACTTT; CDR3 protein: CATSRPTGAESPLHF
clone size: NA; V gene: TRBV20-1; J gene: TRBJ1-1; D gene: NA; CDR3 length: 15; CDR3 DNA: TGCAGTGCTAGAGATCGAGCGGTTTCGAACACTGAAGCTTTCTTT; CDR3 protein: CSARDRAVSNTEAFF
clone size: many; V gene: TRBV9; J gene: TRBJ2-1; D gene: TRBD1; CDR3 length: 16; CDR3 DNA: TGTGCCAGCAGCGTAGGGACAGGGAGGTCCTACAATGAGCAGTTCTTC; CDR3 protein: CASSVGTGRSYNEQFF
clone size: NA; V gene: TRBV14; J gene: TRBJ1-4; D gene: NA; CDR3 length: 15; CDR3 DNA: TGTGCCAGCAGCCCGGTGAGGGGAGCTAATGAAAAACTGTTTTTT; CDR3 protein: CASSPVRGANEKLFF
clone size: NA; V gene: TRBV6-7; J gene: TRBJ2-5; D gene: NA; CDR3 length: 14; CDR3 DNA: TGTGCCAAACAGAGAAGCGAGACCAACAATGAGCAGTACTTC; CDR3 protein: CAKQRSETNNEQYF
clone size: NA; V gene: TRBV12-3/TRBV12-4; J gene: TRBJ1-5; D gene: NA; CDR3 length: 13; CDR3 DNA: TGTGCCAGCAAGTTCCAGGGGCTTCAGCCCCAGCATTTT; CDR3 protein: CASKFQGLQPQHF
clone size: NA; V gene: TRBV29-1; J gene: TRBJ1-1; D gene: NA; CDR3 length: 12; CDR3 DNA: TGCAGCGTCCGGACAGCAAAGGGTGAAGCTTTCTTT; CDR3 protein: CSVRTAKGEAFF
clone size: NA; V gene: TRBV4-2; J gene: TRBJ2-1; D gene: NA; CDR3 length: 13; CDR3 DNA: TGTGCCAGCAGCCAAGAGTCTAGTTATGAGCAGTTCTTC; CDR3 protein: CASSQESSYEQFF
clone size: NA; V gene: TRBV12-5; J gene: TRBJ1-5; D gene: NA; CDR3 length: 13; CDR3 DNA: TGTGCTAGTGGCCTGGAGGGAGCTCAGCCCCAGCATTTT; CDR3 protein: CASGLEGAQPQHF
clone size: NA; V gene: TRBV12-3/TRBV12-4; J gene: TRBJ2-1; D gene: NA; CDR3 length: 14; CDR3 DNA: TGTGCCAGCAGTTTAGCGTTTGGGGGGTATGAGCAGTTCTTC; CDR3 protein: CASSLAFGGYEQFF
clone size: few; V gene: TRBV7-2; J gene: TRBJ2-5; D gene: TRBD2; CDR3 length: 17; CDR3 DNA: TGTGCCAGCAGCTTAGTTCTAGCGGCTGTTACCGGGGAGACCCAGTACTTC; CDR3 protein: CASSLVLAAVTGETQYF
clone size: NA; V gene: TRBV27; J gene: TRBJ1-2; D gene: NA; CDR3 length: 11; CDR3 DNA: TGTGCCAGCAGTTTGCTGGGGGCCTACACCTTC; CDR3 protein: CASSLLGAYTF
clone size: NA; V gene: TRBV29-1; J gene: TRBJ1-1; D gene: NA; CDR3 length: 13; CDR3 DNA: TGCAGCGTTGGCCGCCGAATCGCCACTGAAGCTTTCTTT; CDR3 protein: CSVGRRIATEAFF
clone size: NA; V gene: TRBV2; J gene: TRBJ1-6; D gene: TRBD1; CDR3 length: 15; CDR3 DNA: TGTGCCAGCAGTGAAGCGACAGGGCGGAATTCACCCCTCCACTTT; CDR3 protein: CASSEATGRNSPLHF